This T cell receptor beta chain was sequenced during a study of blood T cells in healthy people across ages. Looking at the study overall: Template switching caught about one barcoded beta molecule for each two T cells. Findings of the study overall: Among T cells, TCR beta diversity per million cells dropped roughly linearly as age rose.

Individuals who donated were healthy Caucasians from Russia aged about 6 to 100. Total RNA amounts of at least 6 micrograms were extracted per sample. Primed by a sample-barcoded 5' primer and a J-beta primer mix, a second PCR proceeded for roughly 7 to 11 cycles. MiXCR, applied by TCRdb to the 5' RACE reads, yields one record per CDR3 protein. The data show hundreds of thousands of distinct CDR3 sequences, about 61% seen once. As concerns this clonotype: Its antigen is unknown.

Germline CDR1 is SNHLY and CDR2 is FYNNEI. V shed 1 base and J 5 bases; nucleotides not matched to a gene: 10. This CDR3 has 18 amino acids. The rearrangement uses TRBV2 and TRBJ2-1, with 11 positions matching TRBD2. This sequence was found in a man aged 40-49 years in good health. Material for sequencing was blood. The CDR3 loop is CASSEGPVTSGANNEQFF. CDR3 DNA: TGTGCCAGCAGTGAAGGGCCGGTGACTAGCGGGGCGAACAATGAGCAGTTCTTC. Together with reference TRBV2 and TRBJ2-1, the CDR3 gives the full variable domain: EPEVTQTPSHQVTQMGQEVILRCVPISNHLYFYWYRQILGQKVEFLVSFYNNEISEKSEIFDDQFSVERPDGSNFTLKIRSTKLEDSAMYFCASSEGPVTSGANNEQFFGPGTRLTVL.